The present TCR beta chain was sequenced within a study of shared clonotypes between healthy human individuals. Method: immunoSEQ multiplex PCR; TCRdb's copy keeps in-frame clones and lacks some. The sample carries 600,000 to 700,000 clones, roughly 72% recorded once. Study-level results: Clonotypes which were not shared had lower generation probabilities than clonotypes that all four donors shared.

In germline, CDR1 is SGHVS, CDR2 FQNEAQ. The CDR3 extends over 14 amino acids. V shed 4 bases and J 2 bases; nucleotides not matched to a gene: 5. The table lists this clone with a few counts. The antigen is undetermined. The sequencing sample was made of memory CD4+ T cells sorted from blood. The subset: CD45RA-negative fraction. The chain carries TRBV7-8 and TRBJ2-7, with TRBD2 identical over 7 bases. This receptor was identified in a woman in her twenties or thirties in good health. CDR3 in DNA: TGTGCCAGCAGCTGGTACCGGGGGGCCTACGAGCAGTACTTC. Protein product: CASSWYRGAYEQYF.